One and the same sample provided the 9 T cell receptor beta chains below, sequenced in a study of blood T cell repertoires in COVID-19. Sequencing was performed with immunoSEQ multiplex PCR; in TCRdb, only in-frame clones are kept and a portion is missing. The data contain 300,000 or so clones, around 89% of them singletons. Sequencing used peripheral blood. The source is a young man who had recovered from COVID-19.

The V gene is TRBV7-9, the J gene TRBJ1-1, with unresolved D. Per the germline V gene, CDR1 is SEHNR and CDR2 is FQNEAQ (reference sequence). The CDR3 sequence is 12 residues long. V gave up 4 bases and J gave up 4 bases, with 7 bases separating them. CDR3 sequence (DNA): TGTGCCAGCAGCTCACGAGGCACTGAAGCTTTCTTT. Amino acid sequence: CASSSRGTEAFF.

CDR3: CASSSWAGDEQYF. DNA of the CDR3: TGTGCCAGCAGCTCCTGGGCAGGGGACGAGCAGTACTTC. The genes are TRBV11-2 and TRBJ2-7; a weak D match, TRBD1 (6 bases). CDR3 size: 13 residues. The V end was cut by 4 bases, the J end by 5 bases, with 12 bases between. The V gene's germline CDR1 is SGHAT and CDR2 FQNNGV.

The chain employs TRBV3-1 (or the pseudogene TRBV3-2) and TRBJ2-7; D unclear. Trimming pared 3 bases from V and 0 bases from J, leaving 9 bases between. The CDR3 runs to 14 residues. The germline gives CDR1 LGHDT, CDR2 YNNKEL (reference sequence). Written as DNA, the CDR3 is TGTGCCAGCAGCCACTTTCACAGCTCCTACGAGCAGTACTTC. Protein product: CASSHFHSSYEQYF.

Points on this clone: The identical CDR3 is also encoded by other nucleotide sequences in the sample. V is TRBV5-1 and J is TRBJ1-1; D unresolved. Germline V gene lookup returns CDR1 SGHRS and CDR2 YFSETQ. Trimming cost V 5 bases and J 1 base, with 9 bases left between them. This CDR3 has 13 residues. CDR3 sequence (DNA): TGCGCCAGCAGTTTTTCCGGGAACACTGAAGCTTTCTTT. Protein sequence: CASSFSGNTEAFF.

About this clone: The sample carries other DNA sequences with the same CDR3. The chain has TRBV19 and TRBJ2-7, with D perhaps matching TRBD1 (6 bases). CDR1 LNHDA and CDR2 SQIVND come from the germline V gene (reference sequence). This CDR3 contains 14 residues. Trimming cost V 3 bases and J 4 bases, with 13 bases left between them. The CDR3 reads CASSIGQGSYEQYF. The CDR3 DNA reads as TGTGCCAGTAGTATCGGTCAGGGGAGTTACGAGCAGTACTTC.

In DNA, the CDR3 is TGTGCCAGTAGTACGGGACTAGCGGGCTACGAGCAGTACTTC. Amino acid sequence: CASSTGLAGYEQYF. V gene TRBV19 combines with J gene TRBJ2-7; 12 bases map to TRBD2. The ends lost 4 bases at V and 3 bases at J; junction bases unmatched: 1. Germline V gene sequence: CDR1 LNHDA, CDR2 SQIVND (reference sequence). This CDR3 spans 14 amino acids.

The rearrangement links TRBV7-2 to TRBJ2-7; maybe TRBD1 (5 bases). This CDR3 region has 15 residues. The V end lost 2 bases, the J end lost 2 bases, and 13 bases lay between the germline ends. Germline lookup yields CDR1 SGHTA and CDR2 FQGNSA. The CDR3 coding sequence is TGTGCCAGCAGCTTATTGGCAGGGTGGGCCTACGAGCAGTACTTC. Protein product: CASSLLAGWAYEQYF. Filled out from reference TRBV7-2 and TRBJ2-7, the complete variable domain reads GAGVSQSPSNKVTEKGKDVELRCDPISGHTALYWYRQSLGQGLEFLIYFQGNSAPDKSGLPSDRFSAERTGGSVSTLTIQRTQQEDSAVYLCASSLLAGWAYEQYFGPGTRLTVT.

The chain employs TRBV5-1 and TRBJ2-2; D might be TRBD2 (8 bases). Trimming took off 2 bases at V and 3 bases at J, with 11 bases between the two ends. This CDR3 is built from 15 residues. Germline V gene lookup returns CDR1 SGHRS and CDR2 YFSETQ. CDR3 sequence reads: CASSFSGTDTGELFF. The CDR3 DNA reads TGCGCCAGCAGCTTTAGCGGGACAGACACCGGGGAGCTGTTTTTT. Filled out from reference TRBV5-1 and TRBJ2-2, the complete variable domain reads KAGVTQTPRYLIKTRGQQVTLSCSPISGHRSVSWYQQTPGQGLQFLFEYFSETQRNKGNFPGRFSGRQFSNSRSEMNVSTLELGDSALYLCASSFSGTDTGELFFGEGSRLTVL.

The count of this clone is one. The chain links TRBV19 to TRBJ2-1; D perhaps matches TRBD2 (5 bases). Deletions cut 3 bases from V and 0 bases from J, with 6 bases between. The CDR3 extends over 14 amino acids. In germline, CDR1 is LNHDA, CDR2 SQIVND (reference sequence). CDR3 bases: TGTGCCAGTAGTATGGGGAGCTCCTACAATGAGCAGTTCTTC. Protein product: CASSMGSSYNEQFF.